In this sample, the clone carrying this T cell receptor beta chain turned up many times. The antigen remains undetermined. Other DNA sequences from this sample encode an identical CDR3 as well. Of the isolated RNA, all was reverse transcribed, and so the sequenced material was expressed TCRB transcripts. Libraries were prepared by immunoSEQ multiplex PCR; TCRdb keeps only in-frame clonotypes and omits some of them. The table shows about 160,000 clones, with about 9.8% occurring only once. This entry is derived from a study of beta chain features in type 1 diabetes. Study-level results: In every one of the four CD4+ subsets, TCRB CDR3s were moderately but significantly shorter in Type 1 diabetes patients.

Per donor, one heparinised blood draw averaged approximately 110 mL. CD45RO/CCR7/CD25/CD127/CD95/CD27 staining was used to isolate CD4+ naive, central memory, regulatory and stem cell-like memory cells by sorting. CDR3 size: 14 residues. Per germline, CDR1 SGHTA and CDR2 FQGTGA. The V and J ends lost 5 bases and 5 bases respectively, with 13 bases between them. J is TRBJ2-1 and V is TRBV7-3; D possibly corresponds to TRBD2 (5 bases). The source is a woman under 30 in good health. The sequenced material came from central memory CD4+ T cells from blood. CDR3 sequence (DNA): TGTGCCAGCAGCCTCGGAGGAAGGAACAATGAGCAGTTCTTC. The encoded protein is CASSLGGRNNEQFF.